These T cell receptor beta chains were read from a single sample in a study of blood T cell repertoires in COVID-19. Method: immunoSEQ multiplex PCR; TCRdb's copy keeps in-frame clones and lacks some. The table has 150,000 to 200,000 clones, around 83% seen once. Source material: peripheral blood. The receptor set was obtained from a man in his fifties or sixties with active or convalescent COVID-19. CDR3s leave out the opening cysteine and the closing phenylalanine or tryptophan.

V	CDR3
TRBV9	ASSVDLAGAYEQY
TRBV7-2	ASRVAGDPLEQF
TRBV6-5	ASSLLGTGEETQY
TRBV27	ASSPLSLDQPQH
TRBV11-2	ASSSRSPLGYT
TRBV30	AWASLSYNEQF
TRBV5-6	ASSLATGGGEQY
TRBV10-2	ASSGTVEGNTIY
TRBV18	ASSPEQGETQY
TRBV6-5	ASRGQGFRTDTQY
TRBV4-2	ASSSTGPRETQY
TRBV5-8	ASSLFMTGNYGYT
TRBV5-1	ASSLEQGWAGYT
TRBV11-3	ASSLGPNTEAF
TRBV11-2	ASSPGGLAAPTSYNEQF
TRBV20-1	SAADNQPQH
TRBV11-2	ASIPYRGIRYGYT
TRBV6-5	ATRVGSVNEQF
TRBV7-2	ASSLVAGGNTGELF
TRBV2	ASTTGLAGGLETQY